The clone carrying this TCR beta chain was found once. V lost 5 bases and J 3 bases, leaving 10 bases between the germline ends. Germline CDR1 and CDR2: WSHSY and SAAADI. This CDR3 has 13 amino acids. The Seattle patients, enrolled during active infection, were followed longitudinally. Original methodology: Amplification of reference gene primers was used by the study to estimate nucleated cell counts. Data came from immunoSEQ multiplex PCR; TCRdb stores just in-frame clones and leaves some out. For V, J and clone size, that table is used; D and trimming come from the DNA. Counted here are about 95,000 clones, 81% occurring once; the ten biggest clones make up 4.5% to 5.5%. This entry belongs to a study of blood T cell repertoires in COVID-19. Study information: The United States, Italy and Spain provided the acute and convalescent COVID-19 samples. T cells, B-cell-depleted T cells, or PBMCs supplied cDNA or gDNA.

The receptor's source is a man older than 75 with COVID-19, enrolled during active disease. The J gene is TRBJ1-1, the V gene TRBV10-2; no definite D call. What was sequenced was peripheral blood. CDR3 coding DNA: TGCGCCAGCAGTCGGGATAGAGACACTGAAGCTTTCTTT. It encodes CASSRDRDTEAFF.